The present TCR beta chain was sequenced within a study of control samples from healthy donors and cancer patients. Germline assignment: CDR1 MGHRA and CDR2 YSYEKL. V was shortened by 3 bases and J by 2 bases, with 11 bases between the two germline ends. The length of the CDR3 is 15 residues. Method: immunoSEQ multiplex PCR; TCRdb's copy keeps in-frame clones and lacks some. This table has 150,000 to 200,000 clones, 91% appearing once. This clone was seen only once. Other DNA sequences from this sample encode an identical CDR3 as well. The sequenced sample was blood. The receptor was isolated from a woman aged 25 to 39 in good health. This chain uses TRBV4-1 with TRBJ2-1; D might be TRBD1 (7 bases). The CDR3 loop is CASSQGRGAYNEQFF. The CDR3 DNA follows: TGCGCCAGCAGCCAGGGCAGGGGGGCCTACAATGAGCAGTTCTTC.